Shown below are 18 T cell receptor beta chains from a single sample sequenced in a study of cytomegalovirus exposure and HLA in healthy donors. The primer mix had 60 Vbeta and 13 Jbeta primers. The data were produced by immunoSEQ multiplex PCR, yet TCRdb's version contains in-frame clones alone and is incomplete. This sample has around 180,000 clones, with around 77% found just once. The source material was PBMCs. These receptors all stem from a man aged 55 to 70 in good health and CMV-seronegative.

This chain connects TRBV28 to TRBJ1-2; D gene unclear. Trimming removed 5 bases from V and 6 bases from J, with 4 bases in between. The CDR3 has 10 residues. Germline CDR1 is MDHEN and CDR2 is SYDVKM. Here the CDR3 reads CASSQNGYTF. The CDR3 DNA follows: TGTGCCAGCAGTCAAAATGGCTACACCTTC.

This clone was detected only once. The V gene is TRBV19, the J gene TRBJ1-1; 8 nucleotides match TRBD1. Losses at the gene ends were 3 bases for V and 1 base for J; bases not matched to a gene: 7. CDR1 and CDR2 (germline): LNHDA, SQIVND (reference sequence). CDR3 length equals 16 residues. The CDR3 region has the DNA TGTGCCAGTAGTATGATGTCCGGACAGGGGAACACTGAAGCTTTCTTT. Protein: CASSMMSGQGNTEAFF. The full variable domain, with the rest looked up from reference TRBV19 and TRBJ1-1, is DGGITQSPKYLFRKEGQNVTLSCEQNLNHDAMYWYRQDPGQGLRLIYYSQIVNDFQKGDIAEGYSVSREKKESFPLTVTSAQKNPTAFYLCASSMMSGQGNTEAFFGQGTRLTVV.

This rearrangement joins TRBV5-1 to TRBJ2-7; D might be TRBD1 (6 bases). V was cut by 4 bases and J by 4 bases, with 9 bases left in between. The CDR3 has 12 residues. The germline V gene encodes CDR1 SGHRS and CDR2 YFSETQ. The CDR3 DNA reads as TGCGCCAGCAGCCTCGGACAGTACGAGCAGTACTTC. Encoded protein: CASSLGQYEQYF.

The V call is TRBV11-2, the J call TRBJ2-5; 12 nucleotides match TRBD2. CDR3 length: 15 amino acids. Germline CDR1 is SGHAT and CDR2 is FQNNGV. The ends lost 3 bases at V and 4 bases at J; junction bases unmatched: 3. This CDR3 reads CASSLASGGAETQYF. In nucleotides, the CDR3 is TGTGCCAGCAGCTTGGCTAGCGGGGGGGCAGAGACCCAGTACTTC.

The chain uses TRBV7-9 and TRBJ2-1; 9 nucleotides align to TRBD1. The J segment lost 10 bases and the V segment lost 5 bases, leaving 15 bases of the junction unmatched. Germline CDR1 reads SEHNR; CDR2 reads FQNEAQ (reference sequence). This CDR3 has 16 amino acids. CDR3 coding DNA: TGTGCCAGCAGCACCCCCGGGACAGGGTGGATGGAGGAGCAGTTCTTC. Protein: CASSTPGTGWMEEQFF.

V usage is TRBV11-2 and J usage is TRBJ2-5; the match to TRBD2 covers 7 bases. The trim removed 3 bases at V and 5 bases at J, leaving 9 bases unmatched. The CDR3 is made up of 15 amino acids. The germline gives CDR1 SGHAT, CDR2 FQNNGV. This CDR3 is CASSFRGSAIETQYF. The CDR3 DNA is TGTGCCAGCAGCTTTCGCGGGAGCGCTATCGAGACCCAGTACTTC.

This clone was seen a few times. V gene TRBV27 combines with J gene TRBJ2-7; 10 nucleotides line up with TRBD1. Germline-derived CDR1 and CDR2 are MNHEY and SMNVEV (reference sequence). The CDR3 consists of 13 residues. With V trimmed by 8 bases and J by 4 bases, 5 bases remained unmatched. The CDR3 DNA reads TGTGCCAGCTCGGGACAGGGGATTTACGAGCAGTACTTC. Encoded protein: CASSGQGIYEQYF.

This chain joins TRBV7-8 and TRBJ2-1; 13 bases line up with TRBD2. V trimming: 4 bases; J trimming: 12 bases; junction bases outside the gene matches: 15. In germline, CDR1 is SGHVS, CDR2 FQNEAQ. The CDR3 totals 17 residues. The CDR3 sequence: CASSSLEGTSGRARQFF. CDR3 coding DNA: TGTGCCAGCAGCTCCCTAGAGGGAACTAGCGGGAGGGCCAGGCAGTTCTTC.

V usage is TRBV7-9 and J usage is TRBJ2-5, with 7 bases identical to TRBD1. The CDR3 is made up of 15 amino acids. Germline CDR1 is SEHNR and CDR2 is FQNEAQ (reference sequence). The junction had 10 bases not matched to a gene; V was cut back by 4 bases and J by 5 bases. CDR3 nucleotides: TGTGCCAGCAGCTCGCCGAGGGACAGATCTGAGACCCAGTACTTC. Its translation: CASSSPRDRSETQYF.

V usage is TRBV10-3 and J usage is TRBJ2-7; 8 bases line up with TRBD2. The CDR3 sequence is 17 residues long. With 0 bases clipped from V and 0 bases from J, the junction kept 7 bases outside the gene matches. Germline assignment: CDR1 ENHRY and CDR2 SYGVKD. The CDR3 DNA reads as TGTGCCATCAGTGAGTCAGGACTAGCAAAGAACTCCTACGAGCAGTACTTC. The encoded protein is CAISESGLAKNSYEQYF.

The chain links TRBV11-2 to TRBJ2-7, with 8 bases identical to TRBD1. Germline values: CDR1 SGHAT, CDR2 FQNNGV. The CDR3 is 13 amino acids. The V and J ends lost 5 bases and 3 bases, in that order; junction bases with no gene match: 3. Here the CDR3 reads CASSTDRDYEQYF. CDR3 in DNA: TGTGCCAGCAGCACGGACAGGGACTACGAGCAGTACTTC.

A few counts support this clone. The J gene is TRBJ2-7, the V gene TRBV5-1; TRBD1 might be the D (6 bases). Germline V gives CDR1 SGHRS, CDR2 YFSETQ. There are 15 residues in the CDR3. V lost 4 bases and J lost 7, with 21 bases in between. In DNA, the CDR3 is TGCGCCAGCAGCGGTATACAGGGCCCCCAGGGGGAGCAGTACTTC. This sequence encodes CASSGIQGPQGEQYF.

This CDR3 reads CASSINRGYTEAFF. In DNA, the CDR3 is TGTGCCAGTAGTATAAACAGGGGTTACACTGAAGCTTTCTTT. V gene TRBV19 combines with J gene TRBJ1-1, with 7 nucleotides matching TRBD1. Trimming removed 2 bases from V and 3 bases from J; junction bases left unmatched: 3. This CDR3 is built from 14 residues. CDR1 and CDR2 from the germline V gene are LNHDA and SQIVND (reference sequence). The variable domain in full, with the rest retrieved from reference TRBV19 and TRBJ1-1, is DGGITQSPKYLFRKEGQNVTLSCEQNLNHDAMYWYRQDPGQGLRLIYYSQIVNDFQKGDIAEGYSVSREKKESFPLTVTSAQKNPTAFYLCASSINRGYTEAFFGQGTRLTVV.

The chain recombines TRBV9 with TRBJ2-2; 9 nucleotides line up with TRBD2. The CDR3 loop spans 18 amino acids. Germline V CDR1 and CDR2: SGDLS, YYNGEE. With V trimmed by 0 bases and J by 7 bases, 13 bases remained unmatched. For the CDR3, the DNA is TGTGCCAGCAGCGTAGGGGGAATAGCGGGAGTTCTGGTCGGGGAGCTGTTTTTT. Residues: CASSVGGIAGVLVGELFF.

The chain combines TRBV4-2 with TRBJ2-7, with D perhaps TRBD1 (5 bases). The germline V and J ends were trimmed by 3 bases and 0 bases, with 6 bases remaining between them. The CDR3 is 13 residues long. Germline CDR1 is LGHNA and CDR2 is YNFKEQ. The CDR3 reads CASSQGPSYEQYF. DNA for the CDR3: TGTGCCAGCAGCCAGGGGCCCTCCTACGAGCAGTACTTC.

The table lists this clone with a few counts. This chain links TRBV6-5 with TRBJ2-1; D uncertain. Germline CDR1 and CDR2: MNHEY and SVGAGI. V was cut by 6 bases and J by 5 bases, with 5 bases left in between. The CDR3 runs to 11 residues. The CDR3 region is CASSRNNEQFF. Written as DNA, the CDR3 is TGTGCCAGCAGCCGTAACAATGAGCAGTTCTTC.

This CDR3 reads CASSLFSLRQSDTQYF. In DNA, the CDR3 is TGTGCCAGCAGTTTATTCAGCCTTAGACAGTCAGATACGCAGTATTTT. The rearrangement joins TRBV28 to TRBJ2-3; D is perhaps TRBD1 (5 bases). V lost 1 base, J lost 4 bases, and 15 bases lay in between. The CDR3 runs 16 residues. Germline V gene sequence: CDR1 MDHEN, CDR2 SYDVKM.

In its sample, this clone was seen a few times. The V gene is TRBV19, the J gene TRBJ2-3, with a tentative D call TRBD2 (5 bases). Germline loops: CDR1 LNHDA, CDR2 SQIVND (reference sequence). Trimming stripped 8 bases from V and 0 bases from J, with 12 bases between. The CDR3 has 14 residues. CDR3 loop: CASGAGHSTDTQYF. The CDR3 bases are TGTGCCAGTGGTGCGGGCCACAGCACAGATACGCAGTATTTT.